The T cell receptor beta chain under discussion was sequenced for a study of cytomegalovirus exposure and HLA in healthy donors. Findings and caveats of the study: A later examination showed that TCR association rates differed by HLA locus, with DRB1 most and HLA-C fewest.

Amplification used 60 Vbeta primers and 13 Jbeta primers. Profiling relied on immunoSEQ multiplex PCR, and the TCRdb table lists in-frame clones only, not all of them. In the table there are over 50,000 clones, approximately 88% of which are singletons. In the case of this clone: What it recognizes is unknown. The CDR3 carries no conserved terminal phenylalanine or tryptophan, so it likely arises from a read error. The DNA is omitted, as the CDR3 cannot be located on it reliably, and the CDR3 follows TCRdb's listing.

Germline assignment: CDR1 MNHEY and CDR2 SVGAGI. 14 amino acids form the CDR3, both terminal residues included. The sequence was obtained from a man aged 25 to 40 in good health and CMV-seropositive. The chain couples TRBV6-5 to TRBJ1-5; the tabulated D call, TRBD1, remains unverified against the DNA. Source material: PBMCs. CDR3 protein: CASSYSKYRGNLIY.